This T cell receptor beta chain was documented in a study of CD8 T cells in Susac syndrome. This clonotype has only one observation. CD8+ and CD4+ T cells taken from blood had their TCR beta sequenced. Treatment-naive patients with stable or active relapsing-remitting disease served as multiple sclerosis controls. Germline CDR1 and CDR2: LNHNV and YYDKDF (reference sequence). With 10 bases removed from V and 1 base from J, the gap between germline ends came to 12 bases. The CDR3 contains 13 residues. About 0.45 to 1 ug RNA was reverse transcribed with random hexamers. TCR beta CDR3 was amplified by immunoSEQ covering 54 Vbeta and 13 Jbeta. Each CDR3 protein gets one entry after TCRdb re-called the immunoSEQ multiplex PCR reads with MiXCR. The sample carries 200,000 to 250,000 distinct CDR3 sequences, roughly 96% recorded once.

The receptor was isolated from a human donor with multiple sclerosis. Sequenced: CD4+ T cells from PBMCs. The chain recombines TRBV15 with TRBJ2-3; no clear D. Here the CDR3 DNA reads TGTGCCAGCTCGAAGGGTGGCACAGATACGCAGTATTTT. Translated, it gives CASSKGGTDTQYF.